One and the same sample provided the 3 T cell receptor beta chains below, sequenced in a study of T cells after posttransplantation cyclophosphamide. Cyclophosphamide on days +3 and +4 followed busulfan-fludarabine conditioning and a marrow graft. The method was immunoSEQ multiplex PCR; TCRdb's version includes in-frame clones alone and lacks a portion of them. Seen here are 7,500 to 10,000 clones, approximately 80% observed once, and the top ten hold around 14%. The sequencing used PBMCs, collected approximately 2,000 days after a stem cell transplant with posttransplant cyclophosphamide. The receptors derive from a female patient in her forties who received an allogeneic stem cell transplant from a related donor, was CMV-positive, and had no GVHD. A subset of T cells may come from the graft donor.

The chain recombines TRBV5-6 with TRBJ1-4; 9 bases align to TRBD1. In germline, CDR1 is SGHDT, CDR2 YYEEEE. After removal of 5 bases from V and 4 bases from J, the junction contained 6 bases not matched to a gene. The CDR3 contains 15 residues. The CDR3 nucleotides read TGTGCCAGCAGTTATCCGGGACAGGGTAATGAAAAACTGTTTTTT. Translation gives CASSYPGQGNEKLFF.

This clone came up once. The J gene is TRBJ1-2, the V gene TRBV28; 7 bases are a match to TRBD1. From germline, CDR1 is MDHEN and CDR2 SYDVKM. Losses at the gene ends were 5 bases for V and 6 bases for J; bases not matched to a gene: 9. The CDR3 is 14 amino acids. This CDR3 reads CASSAAGQEHGYTF. The CDR3 nucleotides read TGTGCCAGCAGTGCCGCTGGACAGGAACATGGCTACACCTTC.

The chain uses TRBV5-6 and TRBJ1-4, with a possible D match to TRBD1 (5 bases). The ends were cut back, 1 base at V and 4 bases at J, with 11 bases in the middle. The CDR3 totals 15 residues. Germline loops: CDR1 SGHDT, CDR2 YYEEEE. The CDR3 loop is CASSLRAGINEKLFF. CDR3 nucleotide sequence: TGTGCCAGCAGCTTGCGTGCAGGGATTAATGAAAAACTGTTTTTT.